The 7 T cell receptor beta chains below all came from one sample that was sequenced in a study of Siglec-9 on CD8 T cells in melanoma. Using immunoSEQ multiplex PCR, the repertoire was profiled, and TCRdb retains in-frame clones only, with some absent. The sample lists about 36,000 clones; about four fifths were seen once. The sequencing input was Siglec-9- CD8+ T cells sorted from blood. The origin of the receptors is a human donor in good health.

This clone was observed a few times. The chain recombines TRBV28 with TRBJ1-3, with D hard to call. The CDR3 consists of 15 residues. Trimming took off 6 bases at V and 3 bases at J, with 15 bases between the two ends. Germline V lookup: CDR1 MDHEN, CDR2 SYDVKM. In DNA, the CDR3 is TGTGCCAGCAGATTTCTCGGATCGGGTGGAAACACCATATATTTT. This encodes CASRFLGSGGNTIYF.

The chain carries TRBV29-1 and TRBJ2-7, with TRBD1 matching 8 bases. The ends lost 5 bases at V and 0 bases at J; junction bases unmatched: 3. CDR1 and CDR2 from the germline V gene are SQVTM and ANQGSEA. The CDR3 spans 13 residues. The CDR3 nucleotides are TGCAGCGTTTCTACAGGGGGCTCCTACGAGCAGTACTTC. Translation: CSVSTGGSYEQYF.

The chain employs TRBV29-1 and TRBJ1-2; no clear D gene. Per germline, CDR1 SQVTM and CDR2 ANQGSEA. The CDR3 runs 12 residues. Between the trimmed V and J ends, which lost 7 bases and 7 bases, there was a span of 16 bases. CDR3 residues: CSASEGGGGYTF. CDR3 bases: TGCAGCGCCTCCGAGGGAGGTGGTGGCTACACCTTC. The variable domain in full, with the rest retrieved from reference TRBV29-1 and TRBJ1-2, is SAVISQKPSRDICQRGTSLTIQCQVDSQVTMMFWYRQQPGQSLTLIATANQGSEATYESGFVIDKFPISRPNLTFSTLTVSNMSPEDSSIYLCSASEGGGGYTFGSGTRLTVV.

This chain links TRBV6-4 with TRBJ2-7, with 9 bases aligning to TRBD2. Losses at the gene ends were 3 bases for V and 6 bases for J; bases not matched to a gene: 6. The CDR3 length is 14 residues. Looked up from germline, CDR1 is MRHNA and CDR2 is SNTAGT. The CDR3 region has the DNA TGTGCCAGCAGTGAAATAGCGGGAGCCCCCGAGCAGTACTTC. Protein: CASSEIAGAPEQYF.

The V gene is TRBV15, the J gene TRBJ2-7; D not certain. The CDR3 runs to 14 residues. The V end was cut by 3 bases, the J end by 2 bases, with 11 bases between. Per the germline V gene, CDR1 is LNHNV and CDR2 is YYDKDF (reference sequence). CDR3 protein: CATSRADGAYEQYF. For the CDR3, the DNA is TGTGCCACCAGCAGGGCCGACGGAGCCTACGAGCAGTACTTC. Full variable domain (missing parts from reference TRBV15 and TRBJ2-7): DAMVIQNPRYQVTQFGKPVTLSCSQTLNHNVMYWYQQKSSQAPKLLFHYYDKDFNNEADTPDNFQSRRPNTSFCFLDIRSPGLGDTAMYLCATSRADGAYEQYFGPGTRLTVT.

Note on this clone: One junction end does not reproduce the germline sequence, and a read error may be involved. The chain uses TRBV7-7 and TRBJ2-3; D may correspond to TRBD1 or TRBD2 (5 bases each). CDR1 is SSHAT and CDR2 is FNYEAQ in the germline V gene (reference sequence). The CDR3 extends over 16 amino acids. The CDR3 region has the DNA TGTGCTAGCAGCTATGGGGGTTCCCCTAGCACAGATACGCAGTATTTT. It encodes CASSYGGSPSTDTQYF.

The chain combines TRBV19 with TRBJ2-1; 9 bases fit TRBD1. The CDR3 contains 15 residues. Losses at the gene ends were 5 bases for V and 7 bases for J; bases not matched to a gene: 9. Per the germline V gene, CDR1 is LNHDA and CDR2 is SQIVND (reference sequence). In DNA form, the CDR3 reads TGTGCCAGTAGTGTGGGACAGGGCCTGGGGAATGAGCAGTTCTTC. It specifies CASSVGQGLGNEQFF. Supplemented by reference TRBV19 and TRBJ2-1, the full variable domain reads DGGITQSPKYLFRKEGQNVTLSCEQNLNHDAMYWYRQDPGQGLRLIYYSQIVNDFQKGDIAEGYSVSREKKESFPLTVTSAQKNPTAFYLCASSVGQGLGNEQFFGPGTRLTVL.